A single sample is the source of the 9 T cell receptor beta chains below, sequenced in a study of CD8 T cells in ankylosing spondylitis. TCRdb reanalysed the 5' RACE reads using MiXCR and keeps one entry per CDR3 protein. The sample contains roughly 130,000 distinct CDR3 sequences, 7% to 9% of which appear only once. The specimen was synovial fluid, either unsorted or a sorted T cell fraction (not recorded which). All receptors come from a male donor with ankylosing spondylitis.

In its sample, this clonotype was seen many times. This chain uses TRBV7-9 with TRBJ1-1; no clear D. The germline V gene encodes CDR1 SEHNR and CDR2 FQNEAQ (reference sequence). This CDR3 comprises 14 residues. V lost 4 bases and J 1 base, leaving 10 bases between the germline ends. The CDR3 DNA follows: TGTGCCAGCAGCTCCCGGCAGCCGAACACTGAAGCTTTCTTT. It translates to CASSSRQPNTEAFF. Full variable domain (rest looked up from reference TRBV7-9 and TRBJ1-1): DTGVSQNPRHKITKRGQNVTFRCDPISEHNRLYWYRQTLGQGPEFLTYFQNEAQLEKSRLLSDRFSAERPKGSFSTLEIQRTEQGDSAMYLCASSSRQPNTEAFFGQGTRLTVV.

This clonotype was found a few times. The CDR3 loop is CATSRGESGWTDHNTQYF. In DNA form, the CDR3 reads TGTGCCACCAGCAGAGGGGAGAGCGGGTGGACCGATCACAATACGCAGTATTTT. The chain combines TRBV15 with TRBJ2-3, with D perhaps TRBD2 (6 bases). Germline CDR1 reads LNHNV; CDR2 reads YYDKDF (reference sequence). Trimming took off 1 base at V and 7 bases at J, with 24 bases between the two ends. The CDR3 totals 18 residues.

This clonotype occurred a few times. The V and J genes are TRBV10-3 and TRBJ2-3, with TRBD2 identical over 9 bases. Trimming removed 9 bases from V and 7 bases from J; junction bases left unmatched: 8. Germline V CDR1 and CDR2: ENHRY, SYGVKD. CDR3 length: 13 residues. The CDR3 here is CAILAGPPYTQYF. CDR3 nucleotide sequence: TGTGCCATTCTAGCGGGACCCCCCTATACGCAGTATTTT.

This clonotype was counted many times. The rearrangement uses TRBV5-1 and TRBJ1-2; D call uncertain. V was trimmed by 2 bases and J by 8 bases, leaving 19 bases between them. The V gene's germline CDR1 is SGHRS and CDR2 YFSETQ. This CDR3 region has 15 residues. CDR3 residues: CASSFPGPLNSGYTF. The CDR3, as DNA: TGCGCCAGCAGCTTCCCGGGCCCCCTCAACTCGGGCTACACCTTC. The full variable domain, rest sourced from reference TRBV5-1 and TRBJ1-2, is KAGVTQTPRYLIKTRGQQVTLSCSPISGHRSVSWYQQTPGQGLQFLFEYFSETQRNKGNFPGRFSGRQFSNSRSEMNVSTLELGDSALYLCASSFPGPLNSGYTFGSGTRLTVV.

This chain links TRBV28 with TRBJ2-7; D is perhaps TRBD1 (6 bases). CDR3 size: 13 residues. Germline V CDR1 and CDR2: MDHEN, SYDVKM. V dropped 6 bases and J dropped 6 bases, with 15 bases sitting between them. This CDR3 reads CASRLDRLSEQYF. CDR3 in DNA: TGTGCCAGCAGATTAGACAGGCTTAGCGAGCAGTACTTC.

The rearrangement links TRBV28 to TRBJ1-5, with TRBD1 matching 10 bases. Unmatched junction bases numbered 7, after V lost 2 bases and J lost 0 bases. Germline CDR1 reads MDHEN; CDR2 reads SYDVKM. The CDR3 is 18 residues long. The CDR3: CASSLPGQGILSNQPQHF. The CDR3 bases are TGTGCCAGCAGTTTACCGGGACAGGGGATACTTAGCAATCAGCCCCAGCATTTT.

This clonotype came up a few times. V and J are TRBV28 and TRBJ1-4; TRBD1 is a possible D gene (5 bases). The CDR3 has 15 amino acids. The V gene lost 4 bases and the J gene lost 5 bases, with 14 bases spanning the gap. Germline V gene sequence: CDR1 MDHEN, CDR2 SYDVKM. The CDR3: CASSSMTALNEKLFF. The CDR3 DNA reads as TGTGCCAGCAGTTCGATGACAGCGTTAAATGAAAAACTGTTTTTT.

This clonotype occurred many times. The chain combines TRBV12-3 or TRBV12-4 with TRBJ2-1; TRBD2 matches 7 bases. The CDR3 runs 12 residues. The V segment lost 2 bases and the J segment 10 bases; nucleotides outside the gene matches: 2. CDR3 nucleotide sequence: TGTGCCAGCAGTTTAAGACTAGCCGAGCAGTTCTTC. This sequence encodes CASSLRLAEQFF.

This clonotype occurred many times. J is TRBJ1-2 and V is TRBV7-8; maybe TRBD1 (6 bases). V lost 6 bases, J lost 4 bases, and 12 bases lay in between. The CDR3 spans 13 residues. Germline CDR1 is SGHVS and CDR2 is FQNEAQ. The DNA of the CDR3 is TGTGCCAGCAGTGGGGAGGGGGGCTATGGCTACACCTTC. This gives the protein CASSGEGGYGYTF.